This T cell receptor (beta chain) was sequenced in a study of T cell repertoires in cytomegalovirus infection. The study's findings and limits: Dominant in the ex vivo response were TCR beta clonotypes restricted by HLA-C and specific for CMV.

The table lists this clonotype with a few counts. The antigen remains unidentified. From the reads, TCRdb called clonotypes with MiXCR, one entry per CDR3 protein. Here the sample spans hundreds of thousands of distinct CDR3 sequences, 33% being singletons. The V end lost 2 bases, the J end lost 0 bases, and 6 bases lay between the germline ends. The CDR3 spans 13 residues. Germline CDR1 is DFQATT and CDR2 is SNEGSKA (reference sequence). The sample was cultured PBMCs, taken from culture after CMV antigen stimulation. The TCR was taken from a human donor in good health (CMV status not recorded). Some clones in this sample may be carry-over from other donors' samples. The chain links TRBV20-1 to TRBJ2-3; D gene unclear. The DNA for the CDR3 is TGCAGTGCTAGACACTTTAGCACAGATACGCAGTATTTT. This sequence encodes CSARHFSTDTQYF.